This is a list of T cell receptor beta chains from one sample in a study. TCRdb called the 5' RACE reads again in MiXCR, with one record for every CDR3 protein. The table has 8,500 to 9,000 distinct CDR3 sequences, about 30% seen once. Sequencing was done on a sample of naive CD4+ T cells sorted from a lymph node. These receptors all stem from a female donor with breast cancer. Each CDR3 is given with its conserved first and last residue. The D gene is left open where the match is weak. The size field is filled for only some rows; it gives once, few, many or a size class.

D gene	V gene	clone size	J gene	CDR3 length	CDR3 protein	CDR3 DNA
TRBD2	TRBV20-1	medium-sized	TRBJ2-1	16	CSARNSGGRSYNEQFF	TGCAGTGCAAGAAATAGTGGCGGGAGGAGCTACAATGAGCAGTTCTTC
TRBD2	TRBV29-1	many	TRBJ2-2	14	CSGVGRAVDGELFF	TGCAGCGGGGTAGGGAGGGCCGTTGACGGGGAGCTGTTTTTT
-	TRBV11-2	-	TRBJ2-3	12	CASSPNTDTQYF	TGTGCCAGCAGCCCCAACACAGATACGCAGTATTTT
-	TRBV6-6	-	TRBJ1-4	15	CASSHDSSTNEKLFF	TGTGCCAGCAGCCACGACAGCTCAACTAATGAAAAACTGTTTTTT
TRBD1	TRBV9	medium-sized	TRBJ2-7	15	CASSVGGTGDYEQYF	TGTGCCAGCAGCGTAGGCGGGACAGGGGACTACGAGCAGTACTTC
TRBD2	TRBV4-1	medium-sized	TRBJ2-1	16	CASSPRLATRANEQFF	TGCGCCAGCAGCCCGAGACTAGCTACAAGGGCCAATGAGCAGTTCTTC
-	TRBV5-1	medium-sized	TRBJ2-3	14	CASSLGRWTDTQYF	TGCGCCAGCAGCTTGGGTCGGTGGACAGATACGCAGTATTTT
TRBD1	TRBV28	medium-sized	TRBJ2-7	15	CASSSPTGTSYEQYF	TGTGCCAGCAGTTCCCCGACAGGGACCAGCTACGAGCAGTACTTC
-	TRBV7-6	many	TRBJ2-2	16	CASSSGVVREAGELFF	TGTGCCAGCAGCTCCGGGGTGGTGCGGGAAGCCGGGGAGCTGTTTTTT
-	TRBV6-2/TRBV6-3	medium-sized	TRBJ2-7	14	CASGRRVEAYEQYF	TGTGCCAGCGGGAGGAGGGTGGAAGCCTACGAGCAGTACTTC
-	TRBV10-1	many	TRBJ2-7	15	CASSESRISTYEQYF	TGCGCCAGCAGTGAATCGAGAATTTCAACCTACGAGCAGTACTTC
TRBD1	TRBV5-1	-	TRBJ1-1	14	CASSPGQGVLEAFF	TGCGCCAGCAGCCCGGGACAGGGGGTTCTTGAGGCTTTCTTT
-	TRBV6-6	medium-sized	TRBJ2-7	14	CASSYKDSLYEQYF	TGTGCCAGCAGTTACAAAGACAGTCTGTACGAGCAGTACTTC
TRBD2	TRBV5-1	many	TRBJ2-3	17	CASSFSTSGRAADTQYF	TGCGCCAGCAGCTTTTCAACTAGCGGGAGGGCCGCAGATACGCAGTATTTT
TRBD1	TRBV5-1	-	TRBJ1-1	15	CASSTAGQRIDEAFF	TGCGCCAGCAGCACCGCGGGACAGAGGATTGATGAAGCTTTCTTT
-	TRBV4-3	medium-sized	TRBJ2-7	16	CASSQEPGQGGDEQYF	TGCGCCAGCAGCCAAGAACCGGGGCAGGGTGGCGACGAGCAGTACTTC
-	TRBV28	-	TRBJ2-1	12	CASSFNRNEQFF	TGTGCCAGCAGCTTCAACAGGAACGAGCAGTTCTTC
TRBD1	TRBV6-5	medium-sized	TRBJ2-7	15	CASSELRDRGHEQYF	TGTGCCAGCAGTGAACTCCGGGACAGGGGCCACGAGCAGTACTTC
TRBD1	TRBV12-3/TRBV12-4	large	TRBJ2-1	14	CASSWGQGVNEQFF	TGTGCCAGCAGTTGGGGACAGGGGGTCAATGAGCAGTTCTTC
TRBD1	TRBV6-6	-	TRBJ1-1	12	CATSDRGTEAFF	TGTGCCACTTCGGACAGGGGCACTGAAGCTTTCTTT
-	TRBV5-1	medium-sized	TRBJ1-6	13	CASSPTTGSPLHF	TGCGCCAGCAGCCCCACGACAGGTTCCCCCCTCCACTTT
-	TRBV12-3/TRBV12-4	medium-sized	TRBJ2-7	15	CASTRWGGGINEQYF	TGTGCCAGCACCCGATGGGGGGGCGGAATTAACGAGCAGTACTTC
-	TRBV7-8	-	TRBJ1-2	15	CASSLGHTRNYGYTF	TGTGCCAGCAGCTTAGGGCACACACGTAACTATGGCTACACCTTC
-	TRBV2	-	TRBJ1-5	15	CASRARRHRNQPQHF	TGTGCCAGCAGGGCCAGGCGGCACCGCAATCAGCCCCAGCATTTT
-	TRBV5-1	-	TRBJ2-7	14	CASSLGPGTYEQYF	TGCGCCAGCAGCTTGGGCCCCGGGACCTACGAGCAGTACTTC
TRBD2	TRBV6-1	medium-sized	TRBJ2-7	16	CASSKAAGGGSYEQYF	TGTGCCAGCAGTAAGGCCGCGGGGGGGGGTTCCTACGAGCAGTACTTC
TRBD2	TRBV7-2	medium-sized	TRBJ2-3	15	CASRPLAGSTDTQYF	TGTGCCAGCAGGCCACTAGCGGGGAGCACAGATACGCAGTATTTT
-	TRBV6-5	-	TRBJ2-7	15	CASSYSGYSPYEQYF	TGTGCCAGCAGTTACAGCGGGTACTCACCCTACGAGCAGTACTTC
TRBD2	TRBV11-2	many	TRBJ2-7	18	CASSLQGLAGGPLYEQYF	TGTGCCAGCAGCTTACAAGGACTAGCGGGAGGGCCTCTATACGAGCAGTACTTC
-	TRBV6-6	-	TRBJ1-6	15	CASSYTAPNNSPLHF	TGTGCCAGCAGTTACACTGCACCGAATAATTCACCCCTCCACTTT
TRBD1	TRBV10-2	few	TRBJ1-1	16	CASSYGTVGSNTEAFF	TGCGCCAGCAGCTACGGGACAGTCGGCAGTAACACTGAAGCTTTCTTT
TRBD2	TRBV20-1	many	TRBJ2-1	16	CSARGATAGGYNEQFF	TGCAGTGCTAGAGGGGCTACAGCGGGAGGGTACAATGAGCAGTTCTTC
TRBD1	TRBV20-1	many	TRBJ1-3	13	CSARQGSGNTIYF	TGCAGTGCTCGACAGGGCTCTGGAAACACCATATATTTT
-	TRBV20-1	once	TRBJ2-3	19	CSARDSTGGTMTSTDTQYF	TGCAGTGCTAGAGATTCCACCGGCGGGACAATGACTAGCACAGATACGCAGTATTTT
TRBD1	TRBV25-1	many	TRBJ2-1	15	CASSATGTGLNEQFF	TGTGCCAGCAGTGCAACCGGGACAGGGCTCAATGAGCAGTTCTTC
-	TRBV11-3	medium-sized	TRBJ2-1	14	CASSQMGSYNEQFF	TGTGCCAGCAGCCAGATGGGCTCCTACAATGAGCAGTTCTTC
-	TRBV7-8	medium-sized	TRBJ2-1	14	CASSVRRQVIEQFF	TGTGCCAGCAGTGTCCGTCGACAGGTGATTGAGCAGTTCTTC
-	TRBV29-1	medium-sized	TRBJ2-1	16	CSVEDPRGRVLSEQFF	TGCAGCGTTGAAGACCCCAGGGGGAGGGTCCTGAGTGAGCAGTTCTTC
-	TRBV4-1	-	TRBJ2-7	16	CASSQEIGRFSYEQYF	TGCGCCAGCAGTCAAGAGATAGGGAGGTTCTCCTACGAGCAGTACTTC
TRBD1	TRBV20-1	medium-sized	TRBJ1-1	15	CSARLGGGQVAEAFF	TGCAGTGCTCGCCTCGGCGGGGGACAGGTCGCTGAAGCTTTCTTT
TRBD2	TRBV19	-	TRBJ2-1	18	CASSPSSLAGGLGNEQFF	TGTGCCAGTAGCCCCAGCAGCCTAGCGGGAGGACTGGGGAATGAGCAGTTCTTC
-	TRBV5-6	few	TRBJ1-2	13	CASSLDPRRGYTF	TGTGCCAGCAGCCTAGACCCACGCCGTGGCTACACCTTC
-	TRBV20-1	few	TRBJ2-4	15	CSAEQVRLAKNIQYF	TGCAGTGCTGAACAAGTACGACTAGCCAAAAACATTCAGTACTTC
-	TRBV20-1	many	TRBJ2-3	14	CSARRGPSTDTQYF	TGCAGTGCTAGGAGGGGACCCAGCACAGATACGCAGTATTTT
TRBD2	TRBV5-1	medium-sized	TRBJ2-1	17	CASRRSGRSPSYNEQFF	TGCGCCAGCAGGAGAAGCGGGAGAAGCCCCTCCTACAATGAGCAGTTCTTC
TRBD1	TRBV6-5	-	TRBJ1-2	13	CASSFSGGVGYTF	TGTGCCAGCAGCTTTTCAGGGGGCGTTGGCTACACCTTC